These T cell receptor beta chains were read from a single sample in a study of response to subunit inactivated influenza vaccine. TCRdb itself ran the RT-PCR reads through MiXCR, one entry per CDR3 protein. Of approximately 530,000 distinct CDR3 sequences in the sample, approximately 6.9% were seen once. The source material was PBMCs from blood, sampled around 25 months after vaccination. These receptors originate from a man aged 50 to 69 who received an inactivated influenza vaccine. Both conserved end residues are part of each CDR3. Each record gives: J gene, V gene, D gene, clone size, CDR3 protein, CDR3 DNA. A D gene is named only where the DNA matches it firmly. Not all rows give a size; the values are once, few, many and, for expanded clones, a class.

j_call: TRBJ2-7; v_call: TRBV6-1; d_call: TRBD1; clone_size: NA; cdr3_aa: CASRKRQGDSYEQYF; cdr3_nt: TGTGCCAGCAGGAAACGACAGGGTGACTCCTACGAGCAGTACTTC
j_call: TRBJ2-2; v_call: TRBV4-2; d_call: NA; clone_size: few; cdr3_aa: CASSQDPARVDTGELFF; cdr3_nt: TGTGCCAGCAGCCAAGATCCGGCCAGGGTTGACACCGGGGAGCTGTTTTTT
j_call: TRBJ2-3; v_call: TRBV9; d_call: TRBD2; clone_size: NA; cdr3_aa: CASSVGPAGAFTDTQYF; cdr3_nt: TGTGCCAGCAGCGTAGGTCCAGCGGGAGCGTTCACAGATACGCAGTATTTT
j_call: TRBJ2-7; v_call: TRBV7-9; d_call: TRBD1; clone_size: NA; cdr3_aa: CASSPTRGRGEQYF; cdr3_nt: TGTGCCAGCAGCCCTACTAGGGGGCGAGGTGAGCAGTACTTC
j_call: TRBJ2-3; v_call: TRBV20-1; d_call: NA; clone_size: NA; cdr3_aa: CSATDRPPDTQYF; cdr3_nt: TGCAGTGCTACCGACAGGCCCCCCGATACGCAGTATTTT
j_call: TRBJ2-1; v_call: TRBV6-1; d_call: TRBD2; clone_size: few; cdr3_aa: CASQAGPYNEQFF; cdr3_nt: TGTGCCAGCCAAGCGGGGCCCTACAATGAGCAGTTCTTC
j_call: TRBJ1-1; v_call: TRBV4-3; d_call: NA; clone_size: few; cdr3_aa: CASSQDAWADGTEAFF; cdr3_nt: TGCGCCAGCAGCCAAGATGCATGGGCGGATGGCACTGAAGCTTTCTTT
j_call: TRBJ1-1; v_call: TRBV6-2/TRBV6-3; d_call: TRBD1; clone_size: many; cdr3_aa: CASGRRTGDAFF; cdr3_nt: TGTGCCAGCGGACGGAGGACAGGGGACGCTTTCTTT
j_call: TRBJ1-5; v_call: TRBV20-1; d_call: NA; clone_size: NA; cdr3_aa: CSAKGGWGIDNQPQHF; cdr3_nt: TGCAGTGCTAAGGGGGGATGGGGGATTGACAATCAGCCCCAGCATTTT
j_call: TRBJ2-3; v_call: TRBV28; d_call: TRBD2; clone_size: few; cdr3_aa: CASSQSPGGGDLTQYF; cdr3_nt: TGTGCCAGCAGCCAGAGCCCTGGCGGGGGGGATCTTACGCAGTATTTT
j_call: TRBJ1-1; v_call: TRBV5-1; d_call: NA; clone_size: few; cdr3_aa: CASSQAGSQTGNAFF; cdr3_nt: TGCGCCAGCAGCCAAGCCGGGAGCCAAACAGGGAACGCTTTCTTT
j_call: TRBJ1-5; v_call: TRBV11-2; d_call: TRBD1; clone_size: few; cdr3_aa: CASSLGTLQGAYNQPQHF; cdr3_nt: TGTGCCAGCAGCTTAGGCACCTTGCAGGGGGCTTACAATCAGCCCCAGCATTTT
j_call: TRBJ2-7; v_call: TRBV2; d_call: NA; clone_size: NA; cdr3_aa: CASSEAEVIGQYF; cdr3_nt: TGTGCCAGCAGTGAAGCGGAAGTAATAGGGCAGTACTTC
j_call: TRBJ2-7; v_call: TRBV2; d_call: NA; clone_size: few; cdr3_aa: CASHRATSGYEQYF; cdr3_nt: TGTGCCAGCCACAGGGCCACCTCGGGTTACGAGCAGTACTTC
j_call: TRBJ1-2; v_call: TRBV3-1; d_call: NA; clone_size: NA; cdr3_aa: CASSLKESYGYTF; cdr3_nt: TGTGCCAGCAGTCTAAAAGAGTCCTATGGCTACACCTTC
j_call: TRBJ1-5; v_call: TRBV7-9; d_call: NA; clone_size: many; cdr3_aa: CASSLGLAGNGQPQHF; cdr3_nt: TGTGCCAGCAGCTTAGGTTTGGCGGGGAACGGGCAGCCCCAGCATTTT
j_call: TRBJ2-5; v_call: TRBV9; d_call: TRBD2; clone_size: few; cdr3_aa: CASSVLAGTYQETQYF; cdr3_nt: TGTGCCAGCAGCGTACTAGCGGGAACGTACCAAGAGACCCAGTACTTC
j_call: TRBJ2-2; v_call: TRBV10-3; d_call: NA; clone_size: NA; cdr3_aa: CAISGIGPGELFF; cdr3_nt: TGTGCCATCAGTGGAATAGGGCCCGGGGAGCTGTTTTTT
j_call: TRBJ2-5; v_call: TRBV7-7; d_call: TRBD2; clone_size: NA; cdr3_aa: CASSLGIAGGGETQYF; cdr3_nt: TGTGCCAGCAGCTTGGGGATAGCGGGTGGTGGCGAGACCCAGTACTTC
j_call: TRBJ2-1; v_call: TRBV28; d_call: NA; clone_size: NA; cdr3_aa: CASSPRGSLANEQFF; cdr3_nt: TGTGCCAGCAGCCCCCGGGGGAGCCTGGCTAATGAGCAGTTCTTC
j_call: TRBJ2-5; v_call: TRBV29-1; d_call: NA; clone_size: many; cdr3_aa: CSVGAGTQYF; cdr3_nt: TGCAGCGTGGGCGCGGGGACCCAGTACTTC
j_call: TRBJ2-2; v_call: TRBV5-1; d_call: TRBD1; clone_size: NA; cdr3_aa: CASRWTGGDTGELFF; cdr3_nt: TGCGCCAGCAGATGGACAGGGGGAGACACCGGGGAGCTGTTTTTT
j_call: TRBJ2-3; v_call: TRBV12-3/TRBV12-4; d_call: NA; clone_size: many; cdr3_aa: CASGVVGGLPTDTQYF; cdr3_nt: TGTGCCAGCGGGGTGGTAGGGGGACTTCCCACAGATACGCAGTATTTT
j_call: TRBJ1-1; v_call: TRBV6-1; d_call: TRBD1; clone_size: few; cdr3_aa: CASSPFPGQGTTFF; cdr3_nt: TGTGCCAGCAGTCCGTTTCCGGGACAGGGGACAACTTTCTTT
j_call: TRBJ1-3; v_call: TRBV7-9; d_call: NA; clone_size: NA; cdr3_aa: CASSKNQAHSGNTIYF; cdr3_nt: TGTGCCAGCAGCAAGAACCAGGCCCACTCTGGAAACACCATATATTTT
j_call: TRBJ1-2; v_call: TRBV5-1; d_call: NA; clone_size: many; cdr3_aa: CASSRQGHGYTF; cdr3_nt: TGCGCCAGCAGCAGGCAGGGCCACGGCTACACCTTC
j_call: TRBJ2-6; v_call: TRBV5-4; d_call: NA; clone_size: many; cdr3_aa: CASSLQGSGANVLTF; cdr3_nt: TGTGCCAGCAGCTTGCAGGGTTCTGGGGCCAACGTCCTGACTTTC
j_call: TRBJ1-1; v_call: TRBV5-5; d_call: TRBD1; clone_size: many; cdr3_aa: CASSPTGGKTEAFF; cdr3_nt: TGTGCCAGCAGCCCCACAGGGGGGAAGACTGAAGCTTTCTTT
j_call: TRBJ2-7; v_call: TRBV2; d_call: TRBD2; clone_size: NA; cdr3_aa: CANSEPGIGGDEQYF; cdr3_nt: TGTGCCAACAGTGAACCAGGGATCGGGGGGGACGAGCAGTACTTC
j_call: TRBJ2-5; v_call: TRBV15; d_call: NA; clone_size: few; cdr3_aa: CAAYWGASLRETQYF; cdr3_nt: TGTGCCGCCTATTGGGGGGCTAGCCTTCGAGAGACCCAGTACTTC
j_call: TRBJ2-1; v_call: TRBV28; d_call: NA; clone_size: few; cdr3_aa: CATYGGEQFF; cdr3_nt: TGTGCCACCTACGGGGGTGAGCAGTTCTTC
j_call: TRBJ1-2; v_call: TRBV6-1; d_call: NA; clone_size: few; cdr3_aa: CASSEVPSANYGYTF; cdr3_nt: TGTGCCAGCAGTGAAGTACCGAGCGCTAACTATGGCTACACCTTC
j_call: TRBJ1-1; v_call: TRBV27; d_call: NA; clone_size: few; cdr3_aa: CASSGPNTEAFF; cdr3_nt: TGTGCCAGCTCGGGACCGAACACTGAAGCTTTCTTT
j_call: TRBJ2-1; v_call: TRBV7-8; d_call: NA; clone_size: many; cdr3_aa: CASSLDPGNYNEQFF; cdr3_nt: TGTGCCAGCAGCTTAGATCCCGGGAACTACAATGAGCAGTTCTTC
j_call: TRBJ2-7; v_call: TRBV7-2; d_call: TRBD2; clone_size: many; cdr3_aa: CASSPTSGSSYEQYF; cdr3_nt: TGTGCCAGCAGCCCCACTAGCGGGAGTTCCTACGAGCAGTACTTC
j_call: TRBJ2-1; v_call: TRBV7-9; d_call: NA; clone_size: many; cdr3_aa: CASSLGTAFNEQFF; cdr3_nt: TGTGCCAGCAGCTTAGGGACAGCCTTCAATGAGCAGTTCTTC
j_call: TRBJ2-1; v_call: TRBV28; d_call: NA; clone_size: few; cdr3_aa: CASSPLAAISYNEQFF; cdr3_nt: TGTGCCAGCAGTCCCCTGGCAGCCATCTCCTACAATGAGCAGTTCTTC
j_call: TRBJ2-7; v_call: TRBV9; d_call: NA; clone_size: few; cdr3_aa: CASSVGASETHEQYF; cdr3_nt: TGTGCCAGCAGCGTAGGTGCTAGCGAGACTCACGAGCAGTACTTC
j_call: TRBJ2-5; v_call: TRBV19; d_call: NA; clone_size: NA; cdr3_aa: CASSMTETQYF; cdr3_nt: TGTGCCAGTTCCATGACGGAGACCCAGTACTTC
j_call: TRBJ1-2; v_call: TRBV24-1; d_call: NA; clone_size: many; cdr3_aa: CATSERGRITYGYTF; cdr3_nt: TGTGCCACCAGTGAAAGAGGACGGATCACTTATGGCTACACCTTC
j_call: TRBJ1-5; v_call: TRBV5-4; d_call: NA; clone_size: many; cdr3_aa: CASSLHGGNSNQPQHF; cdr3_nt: TGTGCCAGCAGCCTCCACGGGGGGAATAGCAATCAGCCCCAGCATTTT
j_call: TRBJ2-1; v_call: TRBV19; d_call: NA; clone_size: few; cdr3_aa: CASAGLNEQFF; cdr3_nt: TGTGCCAGTGCGGGTCTGAATGAGCAGTTCTTC
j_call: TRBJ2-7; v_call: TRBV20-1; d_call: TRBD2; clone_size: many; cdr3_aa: CSALAGGYEQYF; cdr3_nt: TGCAGTGCCCTAGCGGGAGGCTACGAGCAGTACTTC
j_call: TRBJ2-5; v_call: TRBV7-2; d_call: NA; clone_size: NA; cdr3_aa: CASSYHRDGETQYF; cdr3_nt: TGTGCCAGCAGCTACCACAGGGACGGGGAGACCCAGTACTTC
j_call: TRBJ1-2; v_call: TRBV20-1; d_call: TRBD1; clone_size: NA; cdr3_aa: CSARGGTGLNYGYTF; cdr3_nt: TGCAGTGCTAGAGGGGGGACAGGGCTTAACTATGGCTACACCTTC
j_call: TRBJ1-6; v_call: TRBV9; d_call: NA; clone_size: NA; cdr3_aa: CASSALEGNSPLHF; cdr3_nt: TGTGCCAGCAGCGCCCTCGAAGGGAATTCACCCCTCCACTTT
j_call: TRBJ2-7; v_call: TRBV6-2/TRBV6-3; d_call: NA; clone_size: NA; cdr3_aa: CASRGTGDYEQYF; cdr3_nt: TGTGCCTCCCGTGGCACCGGAGACTACGAGCAGTACTTC
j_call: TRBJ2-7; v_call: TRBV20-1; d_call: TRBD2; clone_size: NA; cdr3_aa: CSAIGTSGYEQYF; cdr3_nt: TGCAGTGCGATCGGGACTAGCGGGTACGAGCAGTACTTC
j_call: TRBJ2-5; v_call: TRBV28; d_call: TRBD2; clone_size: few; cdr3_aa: CASSLTSAQETQYF; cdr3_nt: TGTGCCAGCAGTCTTACTAGCGCACAAGAGACCCAGTACTTC